Following are 15 T cell receptor beta chains from one sample sequenced in a study of T cell responses to AZD1222 COVID-19 vaccine. Clones were sequenced by immunoSEQ multiplex PCR, and TCRdb holds only the in-frame ones, with some missing. This sample has 90,000 to 110,000 clones; around 87% occur once, and the top ten carry 4.4%. The source was peripheral blood, collected 28 days after the second AZD1222 dose. The receptor source for this set is an adult who received the AZD1222 COVID-19 vaccine.

The chain couples TRBV24-1 to TRBJ1-5, with 8 bases matching TRBD1. Trimming took 12 bases from V and 7 from J; bases not matched to a gene: 7. The CDR3 sequence is 12 residues long. Germline CDR1 reads KGHDR; CDR2 reads SFDVKD. The CDR3 bases are TGTGCCGCCGGGACAGGAGTACAGCCCCAGCATTTT. Translating gives CAAGTGVQPQHF.

V and J are TRBV7-8 and TRBJ1-4, with no clear D. V lost 5 bases, J lost 5 bases, and 15 bases lay in between. The CDR3 runs to 15 residues. CDR1 and CDR2 from the germline V gene are SGHVS and FQNEAQ. The CDR3 DNA is TGTGCCAGCAGCCCCCGGGCAGTTCCCAATGAAAAACTGTTTTTT. Residues: CASSPRAVPNEKLFF. The full variable domain, its missing parts supplied by reference TRBV7-8 and TRBJ1-4, is GAGVSQSPRYKVAKRGQDVALRCDPISGHVSLFWYQQALGQGPEFLTYFQNEAQLDKSGLPSDRFFAERPEGSVSTLKIQRTQQEDSAVYLCASSPRAVPNEKLFFGSGTQLSVL.

The genes are TRBV18 and TRBJ1-2; 8 bases agree with TRBD1. After removal of 3 bases from V and 8 bases from J, the junction contained 11 bases not matched to a gene. The CDR3 is 15 amino acids. Germline-derived CDR1 and CDR2 are KGHSH and LQKENI. For the CDR3, the DNA is TGTGCCAGCTCACCCACTGGACAGGGATCCGAAGGCTACACCTTC. Translating gives CASSPTGQGSEGYTF.

The chain is built from TRBV9 and TRBJ2-1; no clear D. Germline V gene lookup returns CDR1 SGDLS and CDR2 YYNGEE. Between the trimmed V and J ends, which lost 0 bases and 7 bases, there was a span of 17 bases. The CDR3 length is 16 residues. CDR3 nucleotides: TGTGCCAGCAGCGTAGAAGACGGCGAGGTCCTGAATGAGCAGTTCTTC. Encoded protein: CASSVEDGEVLNEQFF.

This clone was observed a few times. V is TRBV6-4 and J is TRBJ1-5; TRBD1 matches 8 bases. Germline CDR1 and CDR2: MRHNA and SNTAGT. This CDR3 contains 15 residues. The trim removed 5 bases at V and 4 bases at J, leaving 7 bases unmatched. In nucleotides, the CDR3 is TGTGCCAGCAGTCCGACAGGGGAGTTAAATCAGCCCCAGCATTTT. Encoded protein: CASSPTGELNQPQHF.

The CDR3 nucleotides read TGTGCCAGCAGCTTAGATCGGAGTAACTATGGCTACACCTTC. This translates into CASSLDRSNYGYTF. The rearrangement links TRBV11-2 to TRBJ1-2; D is unresolved. V was cut by 0 bases and J by 1 base, with 6 bases left in between. The germline gives CDR1 SGHAT, CDR2 FQNNGV. This CDR3 comprises 14 residues.

The V gene is TRBV19, the J gene TRBJ2-7; no clear D. Trimming stripped 4 bases from V and 2 bases from J, with 9 bases between. CDR3 size: 13 residues. The germline V gene encodes CDR1 LNHDA and CDR2 SQIVND (reference sequence). CDR3 nucleotides: TGTGCCAGTAGTACCAGTCCCGCCTACGAGCAGTACTTC. This translates into CASSTSPAYEQYF. Supplemented by reference TRBV19 and TRBJ2-7, the full variable domain reads DGGITQSPKYLFRKEGQNVTLSCEQNLNHDAMYWYRQDPGQGLRLIYYSQIVNDFQKGDIAEGYSVSREKKESFPLTVTSAQKNPTAFYLCASSTSPAYEQYFGPGTRLTVT.

V gene TRBV4-2 combines with J gene TRBJ2-7; TRBD2 matches 7 bases. This CDR3 has 18 amino acids. With 3 bases clipped from V and 3 bases from J, the junction kept 17 bases outside the gene matches. Germline CDR1 and CDR2: LGHNA and YNFKEQ. In DNA form, the CDR3 reads TGTGCCAGCAGCCACGGTCCCGGGACTATTAGCCGAGACTACGAGCAGTACTTC. Translation: CASSHGPGTISRDYEQYF.

V usage is TRBV15 and J usage is TRBJ1-6; possibly TRBD1 for D (6 bases). Deletions cut 4 bases from V and 10 bases from J, with 14 bases between. Per germline, CDR1 LNHNV and CDR2 YYDKDF (reference sequence). The CDR3 is 14 residues long. The CDR3: CATSTKGGNSPLHF. The CDR3 region has the DNA TGTGCCACCAGCACCAAGGGGGGGAACTCACCCCTCCACTTT.

This clone was detected once. The chain recombines TRBV5-1 with TRBJ2-2; 12 bases are a match to TRBD1. Germline loops: CDR1 SGHRS, CDR2 YFSETQ. The CDR3 is 16 residues long. V shed 4 bases and J 4 bases; nucleotides not matched to a gene: 5. The CDR3: CASSGGQGAITGELFF. CDR3 in DNA: TGCGCCAGCAGCGGGGGACAGGGGGCGATCACCGGGGAGCTGTTTTTT.

The CDR3: CASSVETDYGYTF. The CDR3 bases are TGTGCCAGCAGCGTAGAAACAGACTATGGCTACACCTTC. The V and J genes are TRBV9 and TRBJ1-2, with unresolved D. There are 13 residues in the CDR3. Trimming removed 0 bases from V and 3 bases from J, with 6 bases in between. The V gene's germline CDR1 is SGDLS and CDR2 YYNGEE.

The chain joins TRBV30 to TRBJ2-3; 11 bases are a match to TRBD2. In germline, CDR1 is GTSNPN, CDR2 SVGIG (reference sequence). The CDR3 totals 13 residues. The V segment lost 2 bases and the J segment 7 bases; nucleotides outside the gene matches: 2. CDR3: CAWSLAGGNTQYF. The CDR3 DNA follows: TGTGCCTGGAGTTTAGCGGGGGGGAATACGCAGTATTTT.

The chain joins TRBV19 to TRBJ1-2; D possibly corresponds to TRBD1 (6 bases). Germline V lookup: CDR1 LNHDA, CDR2 SQIVND (reference sequence). V was clipped by 6 bases and J by 3 bases, with 14 bases between them. This CDR3 comprises 14 residues. The CDR3 DNA reads as TGTGCCAGTAGCCCCCTACAGGGTTACTATGGCTACACCTTC. Amino acids: CASSPLQGYYGYTF.

V usage is TRBV7-3 and J usage is TRBJ1-1; perhaps TRBD1 as D (5 bases). The CDR3 runs 15 residues. Looked up from germline, CDR1 is SGHTA and CDR2 is FQGTGA. V gave up 2 bases and J gave up 6 bases, with 16 bases separating them. CDR3 DNA sequence: TGTGCCAGCAGCTTATCTGGGACGGGGGTCGCTGAAGCTTTCTTT. This sequence encodes CASSLSGTGVAEAFF.

This rearrangement joins TRBV11-2 to TRBJ2-1; TRBD2 matches at 8 bases. This CDR3 region has 15 residues. The trim removed 3 bases at V and 6 bases at J, leaving 7 bases unmatched. Germline CDR1 reads SGHAT; CDR2 reads FQNNGV. CDR3 region: CASSFRTSFGNEQFF. The CDR3 nucleotides are TGTGCCAGCAGCTTCCGGACTAGCTTTGGCAATGAGCAGTTCTTC.